A few counts support the clone carrying this T cell receptor beta chain. Ranging in age from roughly 6 to 100, the donors were healthy Caucasian individuals from Russia. At least 7 million PBMCs were isolated per sample. Next came a second PCR, run for about 6 to 12 cycles, which used a sample-barcoded 5' primer along with a J-beta primer mix. Through a template-switch adaptor with 12 random nucleotides, each cDNA molecule received a tag. TCRdb re-called the 5' RACE reads with MiXCR, one entry per CDR3 protein. The table includes over 600,000 distinct CDR3 sequences, around 50% detected once. The sample is drawn from a study of blood T cells in healthy people across ages. Overall study context: Capture via template switching afforded approximately one barcoded beta molecule per two T cells.

This CDR3 comprises 15 residues. CDR1 LNHNV and CDR2 YYDKDF come from the germline V gene (reference sequence). Trimming removed 0 bases at V and 2 bases at J, with 10 bases between. The sequenced sample was blood. The sequence derives from an elderly man in good health. The chain is built from TRBV15 and TRBJ2-5; D call uncertain. The CDR3 DNA sequence: TGTGCCACCAGCAGAGATCATGGGTTACAAGAGACCCAGTACTTC. Protein sequence: CATSRDHGLQETQYF.